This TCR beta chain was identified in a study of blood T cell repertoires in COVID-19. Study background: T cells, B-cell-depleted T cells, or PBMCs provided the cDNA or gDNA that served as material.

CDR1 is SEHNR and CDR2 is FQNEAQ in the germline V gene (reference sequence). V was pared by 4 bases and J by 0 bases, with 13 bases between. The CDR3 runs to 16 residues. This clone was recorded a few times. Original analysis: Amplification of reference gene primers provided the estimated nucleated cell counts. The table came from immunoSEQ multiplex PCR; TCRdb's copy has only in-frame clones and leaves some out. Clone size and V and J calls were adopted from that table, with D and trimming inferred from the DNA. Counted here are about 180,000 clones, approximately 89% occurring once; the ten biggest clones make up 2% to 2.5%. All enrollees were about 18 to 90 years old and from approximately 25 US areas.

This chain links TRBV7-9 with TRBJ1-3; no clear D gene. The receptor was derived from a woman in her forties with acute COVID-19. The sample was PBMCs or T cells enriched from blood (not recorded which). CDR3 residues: CASSSSGLYSGNTIYF. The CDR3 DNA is TGTGCCAGCAGCTCATCTGGACTGTACTCTGGAAACACCATATATTTT.